The T cell receptor beta chain under discussion was sequenced for a study of T cell repertoires in cytomegalovirus infection. Study-level information: It was recently identified HLA-C-restricted and well-studied HLA-B-restricted CMV epitopes that the study used. Through public TCR beta signatures, both CMV infection and matching HLA type were indicated. Study-level points and caveats: HLA-C-restricted TCR beta clonotypes specific for CMV led the ex vivo response. The cumulative frequency of public TCR beta families identified carriers of CMV plus the relevant HLA.

Germline V gene data show CDR1 as ENHRY and CDR2 as SYGVKD. CDR3 length equals 14 residues. The V end lost 1 base, the J end lost 3 bases, and 10 bases lay between the germline ends. One entry per CDR3 protein results from TCRdb running MiXCR on the reads. The sample holds roughly 920,000 distinct CDR3 sequences, 30% to 40% seen once. Comment on this clonotype: The antigen is unknown.

The sample was cultured CD8+ T cells from PBMCs, taken from culture after CMV antigen stimulation. The chain is built from TRBV10-3 and TRBJ2-7; a weak D match, TRBD2 (6 bases). This receptor was taken from a human donor in good health (CMV status not recorded). Some clones in this sample may be carry-over from other donors' samples. In nucleotides, the CDR3 is TGTGCCATCAGTGAGTTTCGGGAGAACTACGAGCAGTACTTC. This encodes CAISEFRENYEQYF.